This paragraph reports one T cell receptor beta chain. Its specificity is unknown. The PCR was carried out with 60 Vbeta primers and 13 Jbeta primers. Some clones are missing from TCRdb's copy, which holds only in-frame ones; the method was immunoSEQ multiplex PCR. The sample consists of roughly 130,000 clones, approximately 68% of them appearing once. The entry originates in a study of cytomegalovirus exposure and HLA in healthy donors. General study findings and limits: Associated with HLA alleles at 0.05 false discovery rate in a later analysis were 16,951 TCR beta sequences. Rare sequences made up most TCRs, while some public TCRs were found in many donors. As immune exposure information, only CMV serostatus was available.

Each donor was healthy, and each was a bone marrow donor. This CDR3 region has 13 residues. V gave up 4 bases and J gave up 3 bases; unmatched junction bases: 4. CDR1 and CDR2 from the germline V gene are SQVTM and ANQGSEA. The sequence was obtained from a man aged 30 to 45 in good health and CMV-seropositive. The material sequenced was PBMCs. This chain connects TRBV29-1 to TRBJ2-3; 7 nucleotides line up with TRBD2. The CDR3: CSVVGGRTDTQYF. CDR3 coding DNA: TGCAGCGTTGTGGGGGGGAGGACAGATACGCAGTATTTT.